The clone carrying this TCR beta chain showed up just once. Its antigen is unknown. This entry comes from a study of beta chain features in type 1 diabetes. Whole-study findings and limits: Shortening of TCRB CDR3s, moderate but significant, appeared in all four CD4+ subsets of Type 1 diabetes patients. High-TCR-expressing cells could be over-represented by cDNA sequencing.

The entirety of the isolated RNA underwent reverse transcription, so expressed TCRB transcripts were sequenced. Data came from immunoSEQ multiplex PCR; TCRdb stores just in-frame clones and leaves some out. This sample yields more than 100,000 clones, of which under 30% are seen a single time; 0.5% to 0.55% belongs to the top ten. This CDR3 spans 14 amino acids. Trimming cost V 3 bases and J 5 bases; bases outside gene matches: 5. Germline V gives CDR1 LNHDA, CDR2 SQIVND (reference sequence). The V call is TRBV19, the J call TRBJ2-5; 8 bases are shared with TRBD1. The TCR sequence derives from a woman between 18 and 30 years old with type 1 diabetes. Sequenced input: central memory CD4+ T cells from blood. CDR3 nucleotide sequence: TGTGCCAGTAGTATCGACAGGGGCGGTGAGACCCAGTACTTC. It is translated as CASSIDRGGETQYF.